Listed below are T cell receptor beta chains from one sample, sequenced in a study of CD8+CD57+ T cells in acquired aplastic anemia. From the reads, TCRdb called clonotypes with MiXCR, one entry per CDR3 protein. Of 350,000 to 450,000 distinct CDR3 sequences in the sample, roughly 68% were seen once. Specimen: sorted CD4+, CD8+, or CD8+CD57+ T cells (not recorded which) from PBMCs. The receptor source for this set is a human donor in good health, serving as a control. Both conserved end residues are part of each CDR3. A D gene is named only where the DNA matches it firmly. A row's size may be missing; if present it is once, few, many or a size class.

>-|-|TRBJ2-7|TRBV5-1
CASSFVGDGCEQYF
TGCGCCAGCAGTTTTGTAGGGGACGGCTGTGAGCAGTACTTC
>-|-|TRBJ1-1|TRBV7-2
CASSSSRRRVYEPEAFF
TGTGCCAGCAGCTCGTCGCGCCGGCGGGTTTACGAGCCTGAAGCTTTCTTT
>-|-|TRBJ1-6|TRBV2
CASSQEGGGRGYSPRHF
TGTGCCAGCAGTCAAGAAGGGGGGGGACGGGGCTACTCACCCAGACACTTT
>-|-|TRBJ2-3|TRBV19
CASSSGWDTQYF
TGTGCCAGTAGCTCGGGCTGGGATACGCAGTATTTT
>-|-|TRBJ2-1|TRBV9
CASSRMVTVNSYNEQFF
TGTGCCAGCAGCCGCATGGTAACGGTGAACTCCTACAATGAGCAGTTCTTC
>-|many|TRBJ1-1|TRBV5-6
CASSLNRGEAFF
TGTGCCAGCAGCTTGAATCGGGGAGAAGCTTTCTTT
>TRBD2|-|TRBJ2-3|TRBV7-9
CASSLRASGGSTDTRYF
TGTGCCAGCAGCCTAAGGGCTAGCGGGGGTAGCACAGATACGCGGTATTTT
>-|many|TRBJ1-4|TRBV19
CASSIGGEGEKLFF
TGTGCCAGTAGTATAGGGGGGGAAGGCGAAAAACTGTTTTTT
>-|-|TRBJ2-7|TRBV20-1
CSALLAYEQYF
TGCAGTGCTTTATTAGCCTACGAGCAGTACTTC
>TRBD2|-|TRBJ2-3|TRBV12-5
CASGPTWVLAGGVPDTQYF
TGTGCTAGTGGCCCTACCTGGGTTCTAGCGGGGGGGGTCCCAGATACGCAGTATTTT
>TRBD2|-|TRBJ2-7|TRBV7-2
CASSYTGAGGGELYF
TGTGCCAGCAGCTACACCGGCGCGGGGGGGGGCGAGTTGTACTTC
>-|-|TRBJ1-2|TRBV7-2
CASSLEQAEHQETGYTF
TGTGCCAGCAGCTTGGAACAAGCGGAGCACCAAGAGACCGGCTACACCTTC
>TRBD2|-|TRBJ2-7|TRBV15
CATSSQAGRSSYEQYF
TGTGCCACCAGCAGCCAAGCGGGACGCAGCTCCTACGAGCAGTACTTC
>-|many|TRBJ2-1|TRBV5-1
CASSLVGSYNEQFF
TGCGCCAGCAGCTTGGTAGGGTCTTACAATGAGCAGTTCTTC
>TRBD1|many|TRBJ1-2|TRBV5-8
CASSPGQQLGYGYTF
TGTGCCAGCAGCCCGGGACAGCAACTGGGCTATGGCTACACCTTC
>TRBD1|-|TRBJ2-2|TRBV12-3/TRBV12-4
CASKSVTGDTGELFF
TGTGCCAGCAAATCAGTAACAGGGGACACCGGGGAGCTGTTTTTT
>-|-|TRBJ1-2|TRBV20-1
CSARDRTPEDGYTF
TGCAGTGCTAGAGACCGGACACCAGAAGATGGCTACACCTTC
>-|-|TRBJ1-2|TRBV6-1
CASSWGEGYGYTF
TGTGCCAGCAGCTGGGGTGAAGGGTATGGCTACACCTTC
>-|-|TRBJ1-2|TRBV20-1
CSESLPAQAHGYTF
TGCAGCGAGTCTCTACCAGCACAAGCTCATGGCTACACCTTC
>-|once|TRBJ2-3|TRBV12-3/TRBV12-4
CASCGAALGNTQYF
TGTGCCAGCTGCGGTGCCGCTTTGGGGAATACGCAGTATTTT
>-|once|TRBJ2-5|TRBV10-3
CAISYRGSLDTQYFF
TGTGCCATCAGTTACCGAGGGAGCTTGGATACGCAGTATTTTTTC
>TRBD1|-|TRBJ2-2|TRBV20-1
CSYAHPGGSGTGELFF
TGCAGTTACGCCCACCCAGGGGGCAGTGGCACCGGGGAGCTGTTTTTT
>TRBD2|-|TRBJ2-7|TRBV7-2
CASRSSGGAGTYEQYF
TGTGCCAGCAGGTCTAGCGGGGGGGCCGGGACCTACGAGCAGTACTTC